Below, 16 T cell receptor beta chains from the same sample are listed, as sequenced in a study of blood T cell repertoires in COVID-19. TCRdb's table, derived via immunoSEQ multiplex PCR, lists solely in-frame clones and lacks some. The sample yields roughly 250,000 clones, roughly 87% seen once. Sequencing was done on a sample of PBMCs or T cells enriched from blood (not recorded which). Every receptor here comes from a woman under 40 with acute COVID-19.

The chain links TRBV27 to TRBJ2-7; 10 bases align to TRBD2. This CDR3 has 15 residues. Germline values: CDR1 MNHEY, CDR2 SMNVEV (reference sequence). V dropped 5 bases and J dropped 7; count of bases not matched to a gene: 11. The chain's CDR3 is CASSLASGRGWEQYF. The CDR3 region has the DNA TGTGCCAGCAGTCTCGCGAGCGGGAGGGGCTGGGAGCAGTACTTC.

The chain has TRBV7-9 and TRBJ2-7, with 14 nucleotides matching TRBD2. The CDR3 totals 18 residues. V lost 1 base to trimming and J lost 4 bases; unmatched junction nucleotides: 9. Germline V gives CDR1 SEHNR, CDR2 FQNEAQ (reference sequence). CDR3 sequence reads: CASSLGGLAGDNRYEQYF. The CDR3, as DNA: TGTGCCAGCAGCTTAGGGGGACTAGCGGGAGATAACCGTTACGAGCAGTACTTC.

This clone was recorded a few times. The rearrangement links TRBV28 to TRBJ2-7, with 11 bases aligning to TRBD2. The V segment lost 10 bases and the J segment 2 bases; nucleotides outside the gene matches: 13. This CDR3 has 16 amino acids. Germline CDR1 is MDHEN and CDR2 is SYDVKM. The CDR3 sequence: CATDTYRLAGPYEQYF. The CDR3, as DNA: TGTGCCACCGATACGTATAGACTAGCGGGACCCTACGAGCAGTACTTC.

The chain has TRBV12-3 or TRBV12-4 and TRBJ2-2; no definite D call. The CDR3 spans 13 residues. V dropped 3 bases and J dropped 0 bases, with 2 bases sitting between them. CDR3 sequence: CASSFSNTGELFF. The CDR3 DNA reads TGTGCCAGCAGTTTCTCGAACACCGGGGAGCTGTTTTTT.

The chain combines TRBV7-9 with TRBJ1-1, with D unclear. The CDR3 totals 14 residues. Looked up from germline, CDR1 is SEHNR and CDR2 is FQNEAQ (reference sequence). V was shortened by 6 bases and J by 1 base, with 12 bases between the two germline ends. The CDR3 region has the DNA TGTGCCAGCAGACCGACGGGAACGAACACTGAAGCTTTCTTT. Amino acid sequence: CASRPTGTNTEAFF. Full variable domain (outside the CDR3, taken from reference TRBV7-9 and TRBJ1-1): DTGVSQNPRHKITKRGQNVTFRCDPISEHNRLYWYRQTLGQGPEFLTYFQNEAQLEKSRLLSDRFSAERPKGSFSTLEIQRTEQGDSAMYLCASRPTGTNTEAFFGQGTRLTVV.

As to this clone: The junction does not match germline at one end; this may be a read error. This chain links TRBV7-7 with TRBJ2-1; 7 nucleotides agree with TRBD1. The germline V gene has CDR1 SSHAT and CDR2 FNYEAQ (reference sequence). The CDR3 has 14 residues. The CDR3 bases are TGTGCTAGCAGCCCTTGGACAGGTAACAATGAGCAGTTCTTC. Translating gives CASSPWTGNNEQFF.

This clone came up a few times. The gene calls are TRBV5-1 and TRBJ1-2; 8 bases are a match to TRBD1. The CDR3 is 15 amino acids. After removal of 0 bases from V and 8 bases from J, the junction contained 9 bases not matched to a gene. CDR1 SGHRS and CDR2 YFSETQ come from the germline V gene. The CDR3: CASSLESTGVGGYTF. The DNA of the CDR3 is TGCGCCAGCAGCTTGGAGTCGACAGGGGTCGGCGGCTACACCTTC.

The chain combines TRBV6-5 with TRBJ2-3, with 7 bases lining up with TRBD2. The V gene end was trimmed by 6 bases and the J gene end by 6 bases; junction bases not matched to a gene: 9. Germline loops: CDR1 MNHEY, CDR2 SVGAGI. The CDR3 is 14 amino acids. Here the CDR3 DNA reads TGTGCCAGCAGCTGGACTAGTGGGCAGGATACGCAGTATTTT. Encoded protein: CASSWTSGQDTQYF.

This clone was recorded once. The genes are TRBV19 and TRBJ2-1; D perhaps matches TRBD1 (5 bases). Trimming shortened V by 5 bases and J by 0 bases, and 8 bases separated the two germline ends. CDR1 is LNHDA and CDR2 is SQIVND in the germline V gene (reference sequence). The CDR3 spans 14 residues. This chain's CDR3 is CASSGASSYNEQFF. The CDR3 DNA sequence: TGTGCCAGTAGTGGGGCCAGCTCCTACAATGAGCAGTTCTTC.

DNA of the CDR3: TGTGCCAGCAGGAAGACGACAGAAGCCCCTGTGGGCACTGAAGCTTTCTTT. Encoded protein: CASRKTTEAPVGTEAFF. The chain links TRBV2 to TRBJ1-1, with D maybe TRBD1 (5 bases). CDR3 length: 17 residues. Trimming shortened V by 6 bases and J by 4 bases, and 24 bases separated the two germline ends. CDR1 and CDR2 (germline): SNHLY, FYNNEI.

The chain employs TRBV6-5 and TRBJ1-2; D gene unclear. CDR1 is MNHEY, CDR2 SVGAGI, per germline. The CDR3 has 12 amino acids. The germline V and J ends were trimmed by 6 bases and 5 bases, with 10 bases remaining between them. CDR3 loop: CASRTAGYGYTF. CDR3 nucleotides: TGTGCCAGCAGGACCGCGGGGTATGGCTACACCTTC.

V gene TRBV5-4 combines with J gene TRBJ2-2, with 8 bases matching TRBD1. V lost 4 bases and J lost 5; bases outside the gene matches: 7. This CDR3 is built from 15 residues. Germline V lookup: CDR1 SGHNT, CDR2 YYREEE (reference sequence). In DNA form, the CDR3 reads TGTGCCAGCAGCGCCGGACAGGGAAGGACCGGGGAGCTGTTTTTT. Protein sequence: CASSAGQGRTGELFF.

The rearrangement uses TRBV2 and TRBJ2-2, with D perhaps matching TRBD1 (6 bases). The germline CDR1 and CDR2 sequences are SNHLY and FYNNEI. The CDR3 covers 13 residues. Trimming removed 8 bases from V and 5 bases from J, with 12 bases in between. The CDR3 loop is CASDLTGTGELFF. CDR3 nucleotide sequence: TGTGCCAGCGACCTGACAGGAACCGGGGAGCTGTTTTTT.

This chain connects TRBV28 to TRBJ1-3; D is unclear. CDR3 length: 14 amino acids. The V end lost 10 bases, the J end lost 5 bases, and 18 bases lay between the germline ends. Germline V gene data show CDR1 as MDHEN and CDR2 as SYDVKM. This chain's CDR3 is CATSTPARRNTIYF. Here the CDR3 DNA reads TGTGCCACCTCGACGCCAGCCAGGAGAAACACCATATATTTT.

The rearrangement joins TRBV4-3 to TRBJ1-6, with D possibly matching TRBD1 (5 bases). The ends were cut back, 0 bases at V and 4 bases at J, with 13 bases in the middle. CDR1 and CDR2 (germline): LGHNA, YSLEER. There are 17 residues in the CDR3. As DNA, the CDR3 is TGCGCCAGCAGCCAAGACTGGGGCGACACTTATAATTCACCCCTCCACTTT. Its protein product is CASSQDWGDTYNSPLHF.

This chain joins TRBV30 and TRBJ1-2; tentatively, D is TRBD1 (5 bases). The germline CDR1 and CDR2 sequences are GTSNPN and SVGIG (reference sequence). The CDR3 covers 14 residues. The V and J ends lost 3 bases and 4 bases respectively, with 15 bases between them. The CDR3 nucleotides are TGTGCCTGGAGCCTTACCGGGGGGGGCTATGGCTACACCTTC. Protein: CAWSLTGGGYGYTF.